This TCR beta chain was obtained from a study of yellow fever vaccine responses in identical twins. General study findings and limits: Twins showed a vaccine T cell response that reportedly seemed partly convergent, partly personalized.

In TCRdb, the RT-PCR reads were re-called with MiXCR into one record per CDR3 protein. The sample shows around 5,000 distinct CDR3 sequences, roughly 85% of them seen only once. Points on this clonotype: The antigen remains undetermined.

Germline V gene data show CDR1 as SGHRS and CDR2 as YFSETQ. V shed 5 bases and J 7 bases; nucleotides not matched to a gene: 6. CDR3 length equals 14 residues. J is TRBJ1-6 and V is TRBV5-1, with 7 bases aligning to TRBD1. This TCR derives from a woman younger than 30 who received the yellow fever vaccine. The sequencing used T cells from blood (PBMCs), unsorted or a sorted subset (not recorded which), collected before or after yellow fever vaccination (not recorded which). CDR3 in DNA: TGCGCCAGCAGGACGACAGGGTCGAATTCACCCCTCCACTTT. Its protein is CASRTTGSNSPLHF.